The clone carrying this TCR beta chain has at least ten counts. Combining iRepertoire HTBI primers with Arm-PCR of CDR3 regions, the authors built TCR beta libraries. TCRdb itself ran the multiplex PCR reads through MiXCR, one entry per CDR3 protein. The profile covers around 250,000 distinct CDR3 sequences, with 15% to 20% appearing a single time and around 20% taken by the ten largest. Time point of the sample: newly diagnosed GD, antithyroid drugs for less than 3 months. From RNA extracted from PBMCs, the TCR library was made. The data belong to a study of regulatory T cells in long-lasting Graves disease. V gave up 7 bases and J gave up 3 bases; unmatched junction bases: 6. The CDR3 contains 13 residues. Germline CDR1 SEHNR, CDR2 FQNEAQ (reference sequence).

The TCR originated in a female donor with Graves disease. Sequenced here: peripheral blood mononuclear cells (PBMCs), sampled at new diagnosis, from a patient treated with antithyroid drugs. The chain links TRBV7-9 to TRBJ2-7, with 7 nucleotides matching TRBD2. CDR3 sequence: CASNPGGGYEQYF. The CDR3 DNA is TGTGCCAGCAACCCTGGGGGGGGCTACGAGCAGTACTTC.